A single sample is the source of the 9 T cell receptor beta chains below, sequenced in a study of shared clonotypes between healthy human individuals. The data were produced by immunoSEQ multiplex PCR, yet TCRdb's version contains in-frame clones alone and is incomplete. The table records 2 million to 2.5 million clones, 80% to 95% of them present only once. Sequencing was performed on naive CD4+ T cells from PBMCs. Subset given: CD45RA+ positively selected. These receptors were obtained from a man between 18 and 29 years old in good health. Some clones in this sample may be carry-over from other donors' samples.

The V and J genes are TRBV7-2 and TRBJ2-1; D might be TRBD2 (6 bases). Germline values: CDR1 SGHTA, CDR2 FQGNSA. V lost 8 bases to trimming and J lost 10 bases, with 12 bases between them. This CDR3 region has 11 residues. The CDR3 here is CASGAGWEQFF. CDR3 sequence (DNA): TGTGCCAGCGGAGCGGGCTGGGAGCAGTTCTTC.

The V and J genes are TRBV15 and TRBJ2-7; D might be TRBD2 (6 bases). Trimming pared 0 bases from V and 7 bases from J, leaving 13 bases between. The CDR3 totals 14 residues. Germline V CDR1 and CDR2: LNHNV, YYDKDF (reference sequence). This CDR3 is CATSRDPLGGEQYF. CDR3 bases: TGTGCCACCAGCAGAGATCCCTTGGGGGGTGAGCAGTACTTC.

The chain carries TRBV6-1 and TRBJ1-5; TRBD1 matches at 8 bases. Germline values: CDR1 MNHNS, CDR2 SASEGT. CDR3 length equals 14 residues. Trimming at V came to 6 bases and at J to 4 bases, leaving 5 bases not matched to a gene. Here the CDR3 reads CASRTGTGNQPQHF. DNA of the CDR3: TGTGCCAGCAGAACCGGGACAGGAAATCAGCCCCAGCATTTT.

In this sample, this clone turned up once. CDR3 DNA sequence: TGTGCCAGCAGTTTGGGGTCCGGGACTAGCGGCTTCGGGCAGTACTTC. Translating gives CASSLGSGTSGFGQYF. The chain carries TRBV28 and TRBJ2-7; 11 nucleotides agree with TRBD2. CDR1 is MDHEN and CDR2 is SYDVKM in the germline V gene. V shed 3 bases, J shed 9 bases, and the junction held 13 bases outside the gene matches. The CDR3 is 16 amino acids. Together with reference TRBV28 and TRBJ2-7, the CDR3 gives the full variable domain: DVKVTQSSRYLVKRTGEKVFLECVQDMDHENMFWYRQDPGLGLRLIYFSYDVKMKEKGDIPEGYSVSREKKERFSLILESASTNQTSMYLCASSLGSGTSGFGQYFGPGTRLTVT.

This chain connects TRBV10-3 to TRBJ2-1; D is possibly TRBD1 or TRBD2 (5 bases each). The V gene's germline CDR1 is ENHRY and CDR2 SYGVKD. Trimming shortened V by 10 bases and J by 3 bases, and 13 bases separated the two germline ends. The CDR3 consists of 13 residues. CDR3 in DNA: TGTGCCACTCTAAGAGGGGACTACAATGAGCAGTTCTTC. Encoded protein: CATLRGDYNEQFF.

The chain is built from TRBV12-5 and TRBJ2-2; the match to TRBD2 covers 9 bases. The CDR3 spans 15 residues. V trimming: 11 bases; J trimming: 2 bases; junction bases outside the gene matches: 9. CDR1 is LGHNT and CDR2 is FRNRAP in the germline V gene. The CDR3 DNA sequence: TGTGCTCTTTCCCCGCTAGCGGGAAACACCGGGGAGCTGTTTTTT. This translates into CALSPLAGNTGELFF.

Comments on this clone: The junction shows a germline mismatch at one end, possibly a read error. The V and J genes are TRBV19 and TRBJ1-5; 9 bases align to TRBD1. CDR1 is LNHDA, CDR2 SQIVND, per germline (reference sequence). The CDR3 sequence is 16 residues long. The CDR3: CASSLEGQGINQPQHF. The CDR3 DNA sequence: TGTGCCAGTAGTCTAGAGGGACAGGGCATCAATCAGCCCCAGCATTTT.

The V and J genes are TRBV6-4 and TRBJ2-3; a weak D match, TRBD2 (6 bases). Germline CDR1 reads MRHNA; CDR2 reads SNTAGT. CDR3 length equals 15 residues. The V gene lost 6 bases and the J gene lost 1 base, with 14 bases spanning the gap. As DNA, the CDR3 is TGTGCCAGCAGGGATAGCGGCATTGGCACAGATACGCAGTATTTT. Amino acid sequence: CASRDSGIGTDTQYF.

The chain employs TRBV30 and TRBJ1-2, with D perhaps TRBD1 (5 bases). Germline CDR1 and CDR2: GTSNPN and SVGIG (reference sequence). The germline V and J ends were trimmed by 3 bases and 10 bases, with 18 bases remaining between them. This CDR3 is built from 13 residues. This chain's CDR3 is CAWSARDGGVYTF. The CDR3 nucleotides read TGTGCCTGGAGCGCGAGGGACGGGGGGGTCTACACCTTC.